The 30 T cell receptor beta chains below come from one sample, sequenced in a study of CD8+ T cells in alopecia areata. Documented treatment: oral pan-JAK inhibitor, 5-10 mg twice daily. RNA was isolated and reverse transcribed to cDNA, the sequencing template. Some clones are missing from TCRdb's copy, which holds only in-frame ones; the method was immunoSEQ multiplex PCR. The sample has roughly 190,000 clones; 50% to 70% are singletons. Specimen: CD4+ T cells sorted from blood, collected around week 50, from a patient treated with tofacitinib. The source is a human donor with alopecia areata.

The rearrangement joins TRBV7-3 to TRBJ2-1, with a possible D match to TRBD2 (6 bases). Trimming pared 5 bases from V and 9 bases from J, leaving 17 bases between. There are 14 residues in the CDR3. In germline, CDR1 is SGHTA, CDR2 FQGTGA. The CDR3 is CASSPGWRGGEQFF. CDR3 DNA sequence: TGTGCCAGCAGCCCTGGGTGGCGGGGAGGTGAGCAGTTCTTC.

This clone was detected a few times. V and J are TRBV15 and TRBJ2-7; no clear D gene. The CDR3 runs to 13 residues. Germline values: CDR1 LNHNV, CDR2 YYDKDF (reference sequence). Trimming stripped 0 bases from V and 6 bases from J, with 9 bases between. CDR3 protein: CATSRDLAGEQYF. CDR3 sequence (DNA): TGTGCCACCAGCAGAGATTTGGCTGGCGAGCAGTACTTC.

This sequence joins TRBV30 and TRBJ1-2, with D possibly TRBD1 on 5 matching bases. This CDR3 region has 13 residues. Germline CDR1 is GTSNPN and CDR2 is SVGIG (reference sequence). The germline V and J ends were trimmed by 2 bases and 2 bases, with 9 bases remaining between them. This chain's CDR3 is CAWSPKGNYGYTF. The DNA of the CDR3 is TGTGCCTGGAGTCCAAAGGGGAACTATGGCTACACCTTC.

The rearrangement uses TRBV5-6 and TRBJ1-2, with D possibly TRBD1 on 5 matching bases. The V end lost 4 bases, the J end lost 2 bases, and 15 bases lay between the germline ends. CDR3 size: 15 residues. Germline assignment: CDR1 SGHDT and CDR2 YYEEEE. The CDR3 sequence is CASSARGTGNYGYTF. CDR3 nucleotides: TGTGCCAGCAGCGCGAGAGGGACTGGAAACTATGGCTACACCTTC.

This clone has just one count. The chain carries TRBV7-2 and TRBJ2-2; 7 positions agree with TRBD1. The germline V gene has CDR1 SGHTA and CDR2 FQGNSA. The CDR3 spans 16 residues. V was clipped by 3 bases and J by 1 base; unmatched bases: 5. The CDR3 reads CASSFDRAGNTGELFF. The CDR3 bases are TGTGCCAGCAGCTTCGACAGGGCAGGGAACACCGGGGAGCTGTTTTTT.

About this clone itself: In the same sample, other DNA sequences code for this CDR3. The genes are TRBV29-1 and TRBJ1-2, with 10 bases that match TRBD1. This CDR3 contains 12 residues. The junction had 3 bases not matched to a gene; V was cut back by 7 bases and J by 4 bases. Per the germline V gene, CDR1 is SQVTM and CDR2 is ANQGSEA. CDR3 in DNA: TGCAGCGCCGACAGGGGGCCCTATGGCTACACCTTC. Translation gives CSADRGPYGYTF.

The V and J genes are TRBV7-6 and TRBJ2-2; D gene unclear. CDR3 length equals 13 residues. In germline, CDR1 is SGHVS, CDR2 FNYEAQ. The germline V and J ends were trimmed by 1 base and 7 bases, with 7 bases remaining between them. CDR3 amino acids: CASSLGEGGELFF. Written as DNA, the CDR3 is TGTGCCAGCAGCTTAGGTGAAGGCGGGGAGCTGTTTTTT.

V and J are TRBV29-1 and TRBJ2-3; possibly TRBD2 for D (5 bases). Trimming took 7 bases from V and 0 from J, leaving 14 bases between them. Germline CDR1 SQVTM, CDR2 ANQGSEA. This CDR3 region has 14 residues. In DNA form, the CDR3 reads TGCAGCGGCAGGAGCGGATTTAGCACAGATACGCAGTATTTT. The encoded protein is CSGRSGFSTDTQYF.

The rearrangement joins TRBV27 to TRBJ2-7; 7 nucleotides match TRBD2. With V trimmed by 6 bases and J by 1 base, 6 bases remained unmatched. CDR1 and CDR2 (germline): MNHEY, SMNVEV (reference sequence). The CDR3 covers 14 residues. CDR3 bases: TGTGCCAGCAGCAGGGCGGGGGTATCCTACGAGCAGTACTTC. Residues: CASSRAGVSYEQYF.

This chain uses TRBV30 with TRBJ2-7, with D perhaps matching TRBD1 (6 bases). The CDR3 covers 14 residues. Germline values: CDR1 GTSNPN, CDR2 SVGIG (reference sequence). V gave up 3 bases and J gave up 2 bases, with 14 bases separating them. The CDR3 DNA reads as TGTGCCTGGAGCGAACAGACAGGCCCCTACGAGCAGTACTTC. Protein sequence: CAWSEQTGPYEQYF.

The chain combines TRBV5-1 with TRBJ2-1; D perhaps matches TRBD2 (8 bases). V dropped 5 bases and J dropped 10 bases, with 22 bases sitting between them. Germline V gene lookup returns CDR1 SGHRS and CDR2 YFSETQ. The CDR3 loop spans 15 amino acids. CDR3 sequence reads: CASRQLAAGDREQFF. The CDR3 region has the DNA TGCGCCAGCAGACAACTAGCGGCGGGGGACAGAGAGCAGTTCTTC.

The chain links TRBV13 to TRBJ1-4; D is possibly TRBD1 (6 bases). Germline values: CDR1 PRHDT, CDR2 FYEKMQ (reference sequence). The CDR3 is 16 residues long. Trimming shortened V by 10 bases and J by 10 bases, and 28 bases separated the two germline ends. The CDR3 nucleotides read TGTGCCACCTCGCGAGGGGGGCCTAGCCGTACAGGAAAACTGTTTTTT. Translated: CATSRGGPSRTGKLFF.

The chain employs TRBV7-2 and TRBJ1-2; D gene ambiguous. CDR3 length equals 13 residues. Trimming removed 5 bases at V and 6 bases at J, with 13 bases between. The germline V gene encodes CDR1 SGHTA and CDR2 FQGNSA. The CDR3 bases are TGTGCCAGCAGCCTGTACAGATCGGATGGCTACACCTTC. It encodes CASSLYRSDGYTF.

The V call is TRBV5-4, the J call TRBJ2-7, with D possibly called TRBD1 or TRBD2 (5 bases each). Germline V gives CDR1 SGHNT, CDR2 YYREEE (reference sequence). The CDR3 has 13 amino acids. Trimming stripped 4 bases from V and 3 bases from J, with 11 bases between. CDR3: CASSPRDGYEQYF. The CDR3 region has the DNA TGTGCCAGCAGCCCCCGGGACGGCTACGAGCAGTACTTC.

CDR3 nucleotide sequence: TGTGCCAGCAGTGAATCGAACACGGAAGGGTATGGCTACACCTTC. Protein sequence: CASSESNTEGYGYTF. The rearrangement uses TRBV25-1 and TRBJ1-2; D uncertain. CDR1 and CDR2 from the germline V gene are MGHDK and SYGVNS. V was trimmed by 1 base and J by 5 bases, leaving 14 bases between them. CDR3 length equals 15 residues.

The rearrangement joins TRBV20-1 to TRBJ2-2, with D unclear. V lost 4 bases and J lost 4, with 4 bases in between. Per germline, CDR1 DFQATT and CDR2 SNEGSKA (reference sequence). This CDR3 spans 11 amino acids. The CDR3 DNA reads TGCAGTGCTATCCGCACCGGGGAGCTGTTTTTT. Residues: CSAIRTGELFF.

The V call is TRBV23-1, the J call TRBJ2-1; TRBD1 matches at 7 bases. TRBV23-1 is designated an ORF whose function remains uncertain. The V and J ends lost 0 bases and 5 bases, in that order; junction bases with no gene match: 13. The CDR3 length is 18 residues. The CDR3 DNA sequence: TGCGCCAGCAGTCAATCGATAGGGCAGGGGGATCCCCACAATGAGCAGTTCTTC. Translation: CASSQSIGQGDPHNEQFF.

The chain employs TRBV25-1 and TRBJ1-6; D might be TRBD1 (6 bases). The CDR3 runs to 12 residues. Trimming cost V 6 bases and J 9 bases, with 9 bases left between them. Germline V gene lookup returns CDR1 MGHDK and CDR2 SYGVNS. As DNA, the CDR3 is TGTGCCAGCAGCTTACAGGGTTCACCCCTCCACTTT. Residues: CASSLQGSPLHF.

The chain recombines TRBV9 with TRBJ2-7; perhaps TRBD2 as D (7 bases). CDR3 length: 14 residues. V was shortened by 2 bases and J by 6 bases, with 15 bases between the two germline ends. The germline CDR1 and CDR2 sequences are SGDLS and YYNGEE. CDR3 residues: CASSVSGGGGEQYF. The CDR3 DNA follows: TGTGCCAGCAGCGTCTCTGGCGGGGGCGGCGAGCAGTACTTC.

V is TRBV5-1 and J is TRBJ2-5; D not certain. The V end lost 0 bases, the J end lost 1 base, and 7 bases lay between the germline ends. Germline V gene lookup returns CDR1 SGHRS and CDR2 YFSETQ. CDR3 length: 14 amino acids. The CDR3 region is CASSLDRVQETQYF. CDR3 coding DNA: TGCGCCAGCAGCTTGGATCGGGTCCAAGAGACCCAGTACTTC.

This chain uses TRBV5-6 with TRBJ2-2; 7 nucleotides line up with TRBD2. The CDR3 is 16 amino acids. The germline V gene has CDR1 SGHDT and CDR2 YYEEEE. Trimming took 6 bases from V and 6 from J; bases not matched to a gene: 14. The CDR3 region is CASIETGGRPPGELFF. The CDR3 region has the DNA TGTGCCAGCATCGAGACGGGAGGACGCCCCCCCGGGGAGCTGTTTTTT.

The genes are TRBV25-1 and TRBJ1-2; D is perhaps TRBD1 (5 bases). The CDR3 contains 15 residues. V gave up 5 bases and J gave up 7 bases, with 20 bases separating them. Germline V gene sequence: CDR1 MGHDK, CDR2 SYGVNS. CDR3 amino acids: CASSISQGAVVGYTF. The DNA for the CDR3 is TGTGCCAGCAGTATCTCCCAGGGTGCAGTGGTTGGCTACACCTTC.

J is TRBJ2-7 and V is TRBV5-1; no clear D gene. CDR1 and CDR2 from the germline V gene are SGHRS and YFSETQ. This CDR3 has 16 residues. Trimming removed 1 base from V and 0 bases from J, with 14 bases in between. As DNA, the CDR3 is TGCGCCAGCAGCTTGTCAAGGCTGGGATACTCCTACGAGCAGTACTTC. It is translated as CASSLSRLGYSYEQYF.

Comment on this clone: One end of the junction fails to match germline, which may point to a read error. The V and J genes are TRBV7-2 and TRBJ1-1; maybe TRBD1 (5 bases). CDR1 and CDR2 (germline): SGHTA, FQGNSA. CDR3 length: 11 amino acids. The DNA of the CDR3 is TGTGCCAGCAGCTCCTTGGATGCAGGGCGTTTT. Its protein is CASSSLDAGRF.

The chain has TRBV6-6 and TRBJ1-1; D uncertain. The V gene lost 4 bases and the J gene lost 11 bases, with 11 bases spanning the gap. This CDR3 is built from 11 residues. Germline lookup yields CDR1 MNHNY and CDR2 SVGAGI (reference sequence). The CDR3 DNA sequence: TGTGCCAGCAGTTTCACAGTGCGGGCTTTCTTT. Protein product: CASSFTVRAFF.

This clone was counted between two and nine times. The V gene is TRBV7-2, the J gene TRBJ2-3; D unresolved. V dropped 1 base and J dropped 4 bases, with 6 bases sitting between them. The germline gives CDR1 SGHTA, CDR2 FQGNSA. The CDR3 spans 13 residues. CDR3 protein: CASSLVSSDTQYF. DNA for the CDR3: TGTGCCAGCAGCTTAGTATCCTCAGATACGCAGTATTTT.

The CDR3 loop is CSVEGLGGQGYTF. CDR3 bases: TGCAGCGTTGAAGGCTTAGGGGGCCAGGGCTACACCTTC. The V and J genes are TRBV29-1 and TRBJ1-2, with TRBD1 matching 7 bases. This CDR3 region has 13 residues. The V and J ends lost 1 base and 8 bases, in that order; junction bases with no gene match: 7. The germline V gene has CDR1 SQVTM and CDR2 ANQGSEA. Full variable domain (rest looked up from reference TRBV29-1 and TRBJ1-2): SAVISQKPSRDICQRGTSLTIQCQVDSQVTMMFWYRQQPGQSLTLIATANQGSEATYESGFVIDKFPISRPNLTFSTLTVSNMSPEDSSIYLCSVEGLGGQGYTFGSGTRLTVV.

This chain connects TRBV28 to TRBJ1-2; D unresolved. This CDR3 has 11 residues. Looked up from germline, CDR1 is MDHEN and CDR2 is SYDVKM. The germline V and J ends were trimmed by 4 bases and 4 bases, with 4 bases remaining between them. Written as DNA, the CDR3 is TGTGCCAGCAGTTCCAGCTATGGCTACACCTTC. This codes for CASSSSYGYTF.

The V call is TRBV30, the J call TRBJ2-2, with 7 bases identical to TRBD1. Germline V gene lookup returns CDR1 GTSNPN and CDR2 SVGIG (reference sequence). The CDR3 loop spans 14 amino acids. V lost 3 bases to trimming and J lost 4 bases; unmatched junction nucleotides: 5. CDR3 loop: CAWSATGPTGELFF. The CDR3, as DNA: TGTGCCTGGAGCGCGACAGGGCCCACCGGGGAGCTGTTTTTT.

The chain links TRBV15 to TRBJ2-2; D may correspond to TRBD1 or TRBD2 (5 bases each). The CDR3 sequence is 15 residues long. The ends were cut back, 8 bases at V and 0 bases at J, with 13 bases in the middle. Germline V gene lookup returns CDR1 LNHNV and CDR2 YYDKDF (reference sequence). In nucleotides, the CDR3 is TGTGCCACCGGGGGTGGCAGCGCGAACACCGGGGAGCTGTTTTTT. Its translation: CATGGGSANTGELFF.